Presented here are 28 T cell receptor beta chains from one specimen sequenced in a study of vaccination and CD4 T cells after COVID-19. Time point: late sampling 161 to 241 days after vaccination in a few convalescent patients. This sample's treatment: roughly 10-day PBMC culture with coronavirus spike peptide pools or control peptides (ViraFEST assay). Their recognized antigens are unknown. The Oncomine TCR Beta short-read assay generated sequence data from the DNA of cultured CD4+ T cells. TCRdb called the PCR reads again in MiXCR, with one record for every CDR3 protein. Of 21,000 or so distinct CDR3 sequences in the sample, around 46% were seen once. The input for sequencing was CD4+ T cells from blood, cultured in vitro, taken about 7 months after SARS-CoV-2 vaccination. Receptors originate from a human donor who had recovered from COVID-19.

The chain couples TRBV4-2 to TRBJ1-2; TRBD1 agrees at 9 bases. With V trimmed by 4 bases and J by 8 bases, 8 bases remained unmatched. This CDR3 has 14 residues. In germline, CDR1 is LGHNA, CDR2 YNFKEQ. The CDR3 coding sequence is TGTGCCAGCAGCCTCACGGGACAGGGAGGAGGCTACACCTTC. Amino acids: CASSLTGQGGGYTF.

The J gene is TRBJ2-1, the V gene TRBV20-1, with TRBD2 matching over 7 bases. V lost 8 bases and J lost 10; bases outside the gene matches: 11. This CDR3 is 12 amino acids long. In germline, CDR1 is DFQATT, CDR2 SNEGSKA (reference sequence). CDR3 sequence (DNA): TGCAGTTTCTCCGGGACTATAGACGAGCAGTTCTTC. Encoded protein: CSFSGTIDEQFF.

This clonotype was seen only once. The chain employs TRBV19 and TRBJ2-1; the D gene could be TRBD1 or TRBD2 (5 bases each). CDR3 length: 13 residues. V gave up 4 bases and J gave up 4 bases, with 8 bases separating them. Germline values: CDR1 LNHDA, CDR2 SQIVND (reference sequence). CDR3: CASSRDVYNEQFF. In DNA form, the CDR3 reads TGTGCCAGTAGTAGGGACGTATACAATGAGCAGTTCTTC.

This clonotype was detected only a few times. The J gene is TRBJ2-7, the V gene TRBV4-2; 11 bases line up with TRBD1. V shed 8 bases and J 2 bases; nucleotides not matched to a gene: 8. CDR3 length equals 15 residues. Per germline, CDR1 LGHNA and CDR2 YNFKEQ. CDR3 in amino acids: CASGPQGQGAYEQYF. The CDR3 DNA is TGTGCCAGCGGGCCCCAGGGACAGGGGGCCTACGAGCAGTACTTC.

This clonotype was seen a few times. The rearrangement uses TRBV6-2 or TRBV6-3 and TRBJ2-5; the D is unclear. The V gene lost 6 bases and the J gene lost 3 bases, with 17 bases spanning the gap. Looked up from germline, CDR1 is MNHEY and CDR2 is SVGEGT. The CDR3 contains 15 residues. The CDR3 DNA reads as TGTGCCAGCAGCCGACTTAGAATATGGGAAGAGACCCAGTACTTC. This encodes CASSRLRIWEETQYF.

This clonotype was detected only a few times. The rearrangement links TRBV27 to TRBJ2-4, with 7 nucleotides matching TRBD1. The CDR3 covers 13 residues. After removal of 6 bases from V and 5 bases from J, the junction contained 4 bases not matched to a gene. Per the germline V gene, CDR1 is MNHEY and CDR2 is SMNVEV (reference sequence). The CDR3 region has the DNA TGTGCCAGCAGGAAAGGACAGGAAAACATTCAGTACTTC. Its translation: CASRKGQENIQYF.

The chain couples TRBV6-5 to TRBJ2-7; TRBD2 agrees at 12 bases. The length of the CDR3 is 17 residues. Germline CDR1 MNHEY, CDR2 SVGAGI. V lost 0 bases and J lost 2; bases outside the gene matches: 5. CDR3 sequence reads: CASSYSFSSGRAYEQYF. The CDR3 DNA reads TGTGCCAGCAGTTACTCGTTTTCTAGCGGGAGGGCCTACGAGCAGTACTTC.

This clonotype was seen a few times. This chain links TRBV27 with TRBJ2-3; D possibly uses TRBD1 or TRBD2 (5 bases each). Germline V gene sequence: CDR1 MNHEY, CDR2 SMNVEV (reference sequence). This CDR3 comprises 15 residues. V was pared by 7 bases and J by 3 bases, with 17 bases between. CDR3 in DNA: TGTGCCAGCATCCCCCTTTTGGGGGATACAGATACGCAGTATTTT. As protein: CASIPLLGDTDTQYF.

In its sample, this clonotype was seen once. The CDR3 loop reads CSARDRLAGGGSNEQFF. CDR3 DNA sequence: TGCAGTGCTAGAGATCGGCTAGCGGGAGGCGGGAGCAATGAGCAGTTCTTC. The chain is built from TRBV20-1 and TRBJ2-1; 11 bases line up with TRBD2. The CDR3 runs to 17 residues. Germline V gene sequence: CDR1 DFQATT, CDR2 SNEGSKA (reference sequence). The V gene end was trimmed by 0 bases and the J gene end by 6 bases; junction bases not matched to a gene: 10.

This chain connects TRBV15 to TRBJ2-3; 7 bases match TRBD1. Germline CDR1 reads LNHNV; CDR2 reads YYDKDF (reference sequence). The CDR3 consists of 17 residues. Trimming cost V 4 bases and J 4 bases; bases outside gene matches: 14. This CDR3 reads CATSNRPQGMVADTQYF. CDR3 coding DNA: TGTGCCACCAGCAATCGGCCACAGGGGATGGTGGCAGATACGCAGTATTTT.

The rearrangement joins TRBV23-1 to TRBJ2-7, with D tentatively TRBD2 (6 bases). TRBV23-1 falls under the ORF class, with uncertain function. With 4 bases removed from V and 2 bases from J, the gap between germline ends came to 18 bases. The CDR3 contains 16 residues. For the CDR3, the DNA is TGCGCCAGCAGTCTCCGCGGGACCCCAGTTACCTACGAGCAGTACTTC. Translated: CASSLRGTPVTYEQYF.

V gene TRBV20-1 combines with J gene TRBJ1-3, with 9 bases that match TRBD1. This CDR3 spans 15 amino acids. The V segment lost 5 bases and the J segment 3 bases; nucleotides outside the gene matches: 8. Germline V lookup: CDR1 DFQATT, CDR2 SNEGSKA (reference sequence). The CDR3 loop reads CSAVTGTGFGNTIYF. The CDR3 nucleotides read TGCAGTGCTGTAACCGGGACAGGGTTTGGAAACACCATATATTTT.

This clonotype came up a few times. The chain carries TRBV4-3 and TRBJ2-1; D call uncertain. Trimming stripped 5 bases from V and 9 bases from J, with 20 bases between. CDR1 is LGHNA and CDR2 is YSLEER in the germline V gene. The CDR3 is 15 residues long. CDR3 sequence: CASSSRLGPPLEQFF. The CDR3 DNA follows: TGCGCCAGCAGCAGCCGACTCGGACCCCCGCTTGAGCAGTTCTTC.

The rearrangement links TRBV28 to TRBJ2-1, with 10 nucleotides matching TRBD1. The CDR3 loop spans 16 amino acids. Germline CDR1 is MDHEN and CDR2 is SYDVKM. The J segment lost 8 bases and the V segment lost 6 bases, leaving 13 bases of the junction unmatched. The CDR3 DNA reads as TGTGCCAGCAGACCCAACCCGGGACAGGGGACGGATGAGCAGTTCTTC. It is translated as CASRPNPGQGTDEQFF. Supplemented by reference TRBV28 and TRBJ2-1, the full variable domain reads DVKVTQSSRYLVKRTGEKVFLECVQDMDHENMFWYRQDPGLGLRLIYFSYDVKMKEKGDIPEGYSVSREKKERFSLILESASTNQTSMYLCASRPNPGQGTDEQFFGPGTRLTVL.

The V and J genes are TRBV6-1 and TRBJ2-2; TRBD2 matches 9 bases. Germline V gives CDR1 MNHNS, CDR2 SASEGT. With 6 bases clipped from V and 5 bases from J, the junction kept 7 bases outside the gene matches. This CDR3 comprises 15 residues. The CDR3 coding sequence is TGTGCCAGCAGGCCGGGGGGACTAGCTACCGGGGAGCTGTTTTTT. Protein: CASRPGGLATGELFF.

The CDR3 DNA reads TGTGCCAGTTCCGACTCCAGGGCTCAGACCCAGTACTTC. This encodes CASSDSRAQTQYF. This chain links TRBV28 with TRBJ2-5; tentative D call: TRBD1 (5 bases). Germline values: CDR1 MDHEN, CDR2 SYDVKM. The CDR3 runs 13 residues. The ends were cut back, 9 bases at V and 6 bases at J, with 17 bases in the middle.

This clonotype was counted only a few times. Here the CDR3 DNA reads TGTGCCACCAGCAGAGAGGCAGGGGCTAACTATGGCTACACCTTC. Residues: CATSREAGANYGYTF. This sequence joins TRBV15 and TRBJ1-2, with D perhaps TRBD1 (6 bases). Germline V lookup: CDR1 LNHNV, CDR2 YYDKDF (reference sequence). V was clipped by 0 bases and J by 0 bases, with 8 bases between them. The CDR3 consists of 15 residues.

This clonotype was counted a few times. The chain joins TRBV7-8 to TRBJ2-3; no definite D call. The CDR3 is 14 amino acids. V lost 7 bases and J lost 1, with 12 bases in between. Germline CDR1 SGHVS, CDR2 FQNEAQ. The CDR3, as DNA: TGTGCCAGCACCCCTTATTCGGGCACAGATACGCAGTATTTT. Its translation: CASTPYSGTDTQYF.

The rearrangement links TRBV6-2 or TRBV6-3 to TRBJ2-7; 13 bases match TRBD2. The germline CDR1 and CDR2 sequences are MNHEY and SVGEGT. V shed 2 bases, J shed 5 bases, and the junction held 3 bases outside the gene matches. The CDR3 is 15 residues long. In DNA form, the CDR3 reads TGTGCCAGCAGTTACCGGGGACTAGCGGGGAACGAGCAGTACTTC. As protein: CASSYRGLAGNEQYF.

V and J are TRBV20-1 and TRBJ2-3, with unresolved D. The CDR3 extends over 13 amino acids. Looked up from germline, CDR1 is DFQATT and CDR2 is SNEGSKA (reference sequence). V gave up 0 bases and J gave up 0 bases, with 4 bases separating them. The CDR3 spells CSARESSTDTQYF. DNA of the CDR3: TGCAGTGCTAGAGAGTCAAGCACAGATACGCAGTATTTT.

V and J are TRBV7-9 and TRBJ2-7; D uncertain. V gave up 5 bases and J gave up 3 bases, with 8 bases separating them. This CDR3 contains 12 residues. Germline V CDR1 and CDR2: SEHNR, FQNEAQ (reference sequence). CDR3 sequence: CASSVGNYEQYF. The CDR3 DNA is TGTGCCAGCAGCGTAGGGAACTACGAGCAGTACTTC.

The V call is TRBV7-6, the J call TRBJ1-3; tentative D call: TRBD1 (5 bases). This CDR3 spans 15 amino acids. Germline values: CDR1 SGHVS, CDR2 FNYEAQ. V lost 1 base to trimming and J lost 2 bases, with 9 bases between them. CDR3 residues: CASSLEGSPGNTIYF. The DNA of the CDR3 is TGTGCCAGCAGCTTAGAGGGGTCGCCTGGAAACACCATATATTTT.

The chain is built from TRBV28 and TRBJ2-7, with TRBD2 identical over 14 bases. The CDR3 length is 16 residues. V shed 3 bases, J shed 7 bases, and the junction held 8 bases outside the gene matches. Germline lookup yields CDR1 MDHEN and CDR2 SYDVKM. The CDR3 region is CASSLTSGRVLSEQYF. The CDR3 DNA reads as TGTGCCAGCAGTTTGACTAGCGGGAGGGTTCTGAGTGAGCAGTACTTC.

The chain links TRBV2 to TRBJ2-7, with D possibly matching TRBD2 (5 bases). The V gene lost 3 bases and the J gene lost 5 bases, with 14 bases spanning the gap. CDR1 and CDR2 from the germline V gene are SNHLY and FYNNEI. The CDR3 is 14 amino acids. CDR3 bases: TGTGCCAGCAGTGAGAGCAGGTCCGGGAACGAGCAGTACTTC. It codes for CASSESRSGNEQYF. Complete variable domain (other parts from reference TRBV2 and TRBJ2-7): EPEVTQTPSHQVTQMGQEVILRCVPISNHLYFYWYRQILGQKVEFLVSFYNNEISEKSEIFDDQFSVERPDGSNFTLKIRSTKLEDSAMYFCASSESRSGNEQYFGPGTRLTVT.

Only a few counts were recorded for this clonotype. The chain uses TRBV20-1 and TRBJ2-5; tentatively, D is TRBD1 (5 bases). The CDR3 totals 12 residues. CDR1 and CDR2 (germline): DFQATT, SNEGSKA (reference sequence). With 6 bases removed from V and 7 bases from J, the gap between germline ends came to 15 bases. The DNA for the CDR3 is TGCAGTGCCCTCGACGCAGGGCGGACCCAGTACTTC. Translation: CSALDAGRTQYF.

The chain employs TRBV20-1 and TRBJ2-5; D not resolved. CDR3 length equals 14 residues. Germline V gives CDR1 DFQATT, CDR2 SNEGSKA (reference sequence). Trimming cost V 4 bases and J 5 bases, with 17 bases left between them. CDR3 region: CSATSPPTGETQYF. The CDR3 nucleotides read TGCAGTGCTACAAGCCCCCCGACTGGGGAGACCCAGTACTTC.

J is TRBJ2-7 and V is TRBV6-1; D not resolved. CDR1 MNHNS and CDR2 SASEGT come from the germline V gene. Trimming removed 4 bases from V and 6 bases from J, with 13 bases in between. This CDR3 contains 13 residues. The CDR3 region is CASSGVRVSEQYF. Here the CDR3 DNA reads TGTGCCAGCAGTGGTGTACGGGTCAGCGAGCAGTACTTC.

This chain uses TRBV27 with TRBJ1-1; D gene uncertain. This CDR3 is built from 13 residues. Germline V lookup: CDR1 MNHEY, CDR2 SMNVEV (reference sequence). The V and J ends lost 4 bases and 1 base respectively, with 7 bases between them. CDR3 nucleotide sequence: TGTGCCAGCAGTTCCTACTCGAACACTGAAGCTTTCTTT. It is translated as CASSSYSNTEAFF.